The 5 T cell receptor beta chains presented below share a single source sample, sequenced in a study of molecular identifiers for immune sequencing clone quantification. TCRdb reprocessed the PCR reads via MiXCR and lists one record per CDR3 protein. The sample lists 50,000 to 65,000 distinct CDR3 sequences, approximately 25% occurring once. Sequenced material: naive CD8+ T cells from blood, with Jurkat cell RNA spiked in. Described subset: FACS-sorted CD8+CD4-CCR7+CD45RA+ naive T cells. These TCRs come from a human donor in good health. Some libraries in this study had Jurkat cell RNA spiked in.

This chain links TRBV2 with TRBJ1-2; a possible D gene is TRBD1 (6 bases). The ends were cut back, 6 bases at V and 0 bases at J, with 11 bases in the middle. This CDR3 contains 14 residues. Germline V gene sequence: CDR1 SNHLY, CDR2 FYNNEI. CDR3 sequence: CASSRDTTNYGYTF. In nucleotides, the CDR3 is TGTGCCAGCAGCCGGGACACAACTAACTATGGCTACACCTTC.

This rearrangement joins TRBV6-2 or TRBV6-3 to TRBJ2-1, with no clear D. This CDR3 spans 14 amino acids. The V gene lost 4 bases and the J gene lost 9 bases, with 16 bases spanning the gap. CDR1 is MNHEY, CDR2 SVGEGT, per germline. CDR3 region: CASSFSGARFEQFF. CDR3 nucleotide sequence: TGTGCCAGCAGTTTTTCGGGTGCGAGATTTGAGCAGTTCTTC.

This clonotype came up many times. The V call is TRBV4-3, the J call TRBJ2-3; 10 nucleotides agree with TRBD2. Trimming at V came to 0 bases and at J to 2 bases, leaving 14 bases not matched to a gene. In germline, CDR1 is LGHNA, CDR2 YSLEER. The CDR3 is 20 amino acids. The CDR3 DNA follows: TGCGCCAGCAGCCAAGATAATTCGGTAGCGGGAGGCGAAGACACAGATACGCAGTATTTT. Its translation: CASSQDNSVAGGEDTDTQYF.

The chain is built from TRBV18 and TRBJ2-5; weak D call: TRBD2 (5 bases). The CDR3 is made up of 15 amino acids. The V gene lost 3 bases and the J gene lost 2 bases, with 13 bases spanning the gap. Germline lookup yields CDR1 KGHSH and CDR2 LQKENI. CDR3 sequence: CASSPGALRQETQYF. The CDR3 DNA reads TGTGCCAGCTCACCGGGAGCTCTACGACAAGAGACCCAGTACTTC.

This clonotype was seen repeatedly, ten times or more. The chain recombines TRBV28 with TRBJ2-3, with D unresolved. Trimming removed 5 bases from V and 1 base from J, with 13 bases in between. Per germline, CDR1 MDHEN and CDR2 SYDVKM. CDR3 length equals 15 residues. For the CDR3, the DNA is TGTGCCAGCAGTATCCTACAAGGCGGCACAGATACGCAGTATTTT. Protein product: CASSILQGGTDTQYF.